The 14 T cell receptor beta chains reported below all come from one sample, sequenced in a study of T cells in Graves' hyperthyroidism and ophthalmopathy. There were TCR beta CDR3 regions amplified from RNA transcripts. TCR CDR3 underwent first-round RT-PCR with the HTBI primer set. MiXCR, applied by TCRdb to the multiplex PCR reads, yields one record per CDR3 protein. The sample contains roughly 840,000 distinct CDR3 sequences, 38% of which appear only once. The sample was blood. Receptors were obtained from a man between 18 and 35 years old with Graves' hyperthyroidism.

This clonotype showed up many times. This sequence joins TRBV24-1 and TRBJ2-5; D not certain. CDR1 is KGHDR and CDR2 is SFDVKD in the germline V gene. The germline V and J ends were trimmed by 3 bases and 5 bases, with 9 bases remaining between them. The CDR3 is 13 residues long. The CDR3 sequence: CATSDPNTETQYF. The CDR3 region has the DNA TGTGCCACCAGTGATCCTAATACGGAGACCCAGTACTTC.

The chain couples TRBV20-1 to TRBJ1-5; 7 positions match TRBD1. This CDR3 has 15 residues. The trim removed 3 bases at V and 5 bases at J, leaving 10 bases unmatched. CDR1 and CDR2 from the germline V gene are DFQATT and SNEGSKA (reference sequence). CDR3 protein: CSASGYDRADQPQHF. The CDR3 DNA reads as TGCAGTGCTAGTGGGTACGACAGGGCCGATCAGCCCCAGCATTTT.

The J gene is TRBJ2-7, the V gene TRBV9; the D gene is possibly TRBD2 (5 bases). The CDR3 extends over 14 amino acids. Trimming left V 4 bases short and J 6 bases short, with 17 bases between. Germline CDR1 reads SGDLS; CDR2 reads YYNGEE. Here the CDR3 reads CASSPRLSGSEQYF. The CDR3 DNA is TGTGCCAGCAGCCCTAGGTTGTCTGGGAGCGAGCAGTACTTC.

Notes on this clonotype: The junction departs from the called germline gene at one end, perhaps through a read error. The V gene is TRBV15, the J gene TRBJ1-6, with 10 bases that match TRBD1. Germline V CDR1 and CDR2: LNHNV, YYDKDF (reference sequence). The CDR3 is made up of 18 amino acids. CDR3 loop: CATSRDLGQGNYNSPLRF. In DNA form, the CDR3 reads TGTGCCACCAGCAGAGATTTGGGACAGGGGAATTATAATTCACCCCTCCGCTTT.

In its sample, this clonotype was seen a few times. This chain links TRBV20-1 with TRBJ1-1; D is undetermined. Deletions cut 0 bases from V and 5 bases from J, with 10 bases between. Germline CDR1 is DFQATT and CDR2 is SNEGSKA (reference sequence). This CDR3 has 13 amino acids. CDR3 sequence: CSARDEGWTEAFF. DNA for the CDR3: TGCAGTGCTAGAGATGAGGGTTGGACTGAAGCTTTCTTT.

V gene TRBV20-1 combines with J gene TRBJ1-3; possible D gene TRBD1, 5 bases. The CDR3 contains 17 residues. Trimming stripped 5 bases from V and 1 base from J, with 21 bases between. CDR1 is DFQATT, CDR2 SNEGSKA, per germline (reference sequence). The CDR3 is CSAQYRPYDRSGNTIYF. The CDR3 region has the DNA TGCAGTGCTCAATACCGCCCATATGACAGATCTGGAAACACCATATATTTT.

This clonotype has just a few counts. The chain has TRBV20-1 and TRBJ1-2; D call uncertain. Trimming shortened V by 2 bases and J by 0 bases, and 13 bases separated the two germline ends. Germline V CDR1 and CDR2: DFQATT, SNEGSKA (reference sequence). This CDR3 is 15 amino acids long. CDR3 amino acids: CSARIATNPNYGYTF. Written as DNA, the CDR3 is TGCAGTGCTAGAATCGCCACAAACCCTAACTATGGCTACACCTTC.

CDR3: CASRKPTTNEKLFF. The CDR3, as DNA: TGTGCCAGTAGGAAACCCACAACTAATGAAAAACTGTTTTTT. The V gene is TRBV19, the J gene TRBJ1-4; no reliable D call. The CDR3 runs to 14 residues. Germline V gene lookup returns CDR1 LNHDA and CDR2 SQIVND (reference sequence). V lost 6 bases, J lost 0 bases, and 8 bases lay in between.

The genes are TRBV2 and TRBJ2-2; D gene ambiguous. Looked up from germline, CDR1 is SNHLY and CDR2 is FYNNEI. This CDR3 has 13 amino acids. V was clipped by 6 bases and J by 5 bases, with 10 bases between them. This CDR3 is CASRLDPTGELFF. The CDR3 coding sequence is TGTGCCAGCAGGCTAGACCCTACCGGGGAGCTGTTTTTT.

This clonotype has a count of ten or more. V and J are TRBV19 and TRBJ1-2; possibly TRBD1 for D (6 bases). Germline values: CDR1 LNHDA, CDR2 SQIVND (reference sequence). The CDR3 runs to 14 residues. V was cut by 3 bases and J by 4 bases, with 12 bases left in between. The CDR3 coding sequence is TGTGCCAGTAGTATGGGACAAGCCCCCTATGGCTACACCTTC. Protein sequence: CASSMGQAPYGYTF.

This clonotype has at least ten counts. This chain connects TRBV10-3 to TRBJ2-6; no clear D gene. Germline CDR1 ENHRY, CDR2 SYGVKD. Trimming took 8 bases from V and 1 from J, leaving 3 bases between them. The CDR3 extends over 12 amino acids. DNA for the CDR3: TGTGCCATCCTTTCTGGGGCCAACGTCCTGACTTTC. Translating gives CAILSGANVLTF.

In this sample, this clonotype turned up a few times. V is TRBV7-9 and J is TRBJ1-4; 9 nucleotides agree with TRBD1. The V segment lost 5 bases and the J segment 7 bases; nucleotides outside the gene matches: 5. There are 14 residues in the CDR3. From germline, CDR1 is SEHNR and CDR2 FQNEAQ (reference sequence). The DNA for the CDR3 is TGTGCCAGCAGCCAAGGGACAGGGATTGAAAAACTGTTTTTT. Translating it yields CASSQGTGIEKLFF.

In its sample, this clonotype was seen a few times. In DNA, the CDR3 is TGCGCCAGCAGGGGCAGGGCAGACTACGAGCAGTACTTC. This gives the protein CASRGRADYEQYF. This chain connects TRBV5-1 to TRBJ2-7; maybe TRBD1 (5 bases). V was shortened by 5 bases and J by 3 bases, with 12 bases between the two germline ends. Germline assignment: CDR1 SGHRS and CDR2 YFSETQ. CDR3 length: 13 residues.

This clonotype showed up many times. This chain uses TRBV7-9 with TRBJ1-4, with D uncertain. This CDR3 region has 15 residues. Trimming took off 4 bases at V and 4 bases at J, with 13 bases between the two ends. In germline, CDR1 is SEHNR, CDR2 FQNEAQ (reference sequence). The CDR3 loop is CASSSWESSNEKLFF. The DNA for the CDR3 is TGTGCCAGCAGCTCCTGGGAGTCAAGTAATGAAAAACTGTTTTTT.